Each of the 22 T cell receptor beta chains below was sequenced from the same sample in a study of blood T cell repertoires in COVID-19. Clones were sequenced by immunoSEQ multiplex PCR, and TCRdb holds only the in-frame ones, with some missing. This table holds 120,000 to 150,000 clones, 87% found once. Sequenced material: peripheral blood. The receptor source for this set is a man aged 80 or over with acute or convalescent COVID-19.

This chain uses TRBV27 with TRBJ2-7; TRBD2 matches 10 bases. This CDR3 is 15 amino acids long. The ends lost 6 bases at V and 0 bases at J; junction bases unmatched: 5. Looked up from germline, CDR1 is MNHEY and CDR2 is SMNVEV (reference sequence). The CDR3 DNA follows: TGTGCCAGCAGGGGTAGCGGGGGGTTCTCCTACGAGCAGTACTTC. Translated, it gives CASRGSGGFSYEQYF.

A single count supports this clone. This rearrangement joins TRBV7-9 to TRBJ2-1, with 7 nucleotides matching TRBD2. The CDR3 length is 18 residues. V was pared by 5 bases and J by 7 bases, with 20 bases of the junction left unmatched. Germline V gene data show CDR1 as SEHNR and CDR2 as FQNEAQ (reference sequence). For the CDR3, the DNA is TGTGCCAGCAGCCCCCCCTCAAGTCTAGCGGAGGGTGGAAATGAGCAGTTCTTC. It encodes CASSPPSSLAEGGNEQFF.

The CDR3 nucleotides are TGTGCCAGCAGTTTACCGGGATCGGACGGTACGCAGTATTTT. As protein: CASSLPGSDGTQYF. The V gene is TRBV28, the J gene TRBJ2-3, with D possibly TRBD2 on 5 matching bases. Germline assignment: CDR1 MDHEN and CDR2 SYDVKM. This CDR3 contains 14 residues. V gave up 2 bases and J gave up 8 bases, with 14 bases separating them.

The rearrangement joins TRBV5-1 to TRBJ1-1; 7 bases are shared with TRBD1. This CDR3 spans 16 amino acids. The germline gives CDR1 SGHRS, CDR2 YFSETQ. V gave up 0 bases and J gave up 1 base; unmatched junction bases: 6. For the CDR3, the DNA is TGCGCCAGCAGCTTGGAGGTGGGGACAGCGAACACTGAAGCTTTCTTT. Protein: CASSLEVGTANTEAFF.

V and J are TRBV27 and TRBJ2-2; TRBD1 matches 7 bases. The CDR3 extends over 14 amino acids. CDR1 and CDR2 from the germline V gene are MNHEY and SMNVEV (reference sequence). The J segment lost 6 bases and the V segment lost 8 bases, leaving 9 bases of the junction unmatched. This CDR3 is CASVQGQFPGELFF. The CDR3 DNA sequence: TGTGCCAGCGTACAGGGACAGTTTCCCGGGGAGCTGTTTTTT.

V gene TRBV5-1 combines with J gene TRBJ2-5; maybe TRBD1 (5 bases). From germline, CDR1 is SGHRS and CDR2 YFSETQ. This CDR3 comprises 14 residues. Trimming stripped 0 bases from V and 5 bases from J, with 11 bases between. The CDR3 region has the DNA TGCGCCAGCAGCTTGGCAGGGTATCGCGAGACCCAGTACTTC. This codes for CASSLAGYRETQYF. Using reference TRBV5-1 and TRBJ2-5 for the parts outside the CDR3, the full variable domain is KAGVTQTPRYLIKTRGQQVTLSCSPISGHRSVSWYQQTPGQGLQFLFEYFSETQRNKGNFPGRFSGRQFSNSRSEMNVSTLELGDSALYLCASSLAGYRETQYFGPGTRLLVL.

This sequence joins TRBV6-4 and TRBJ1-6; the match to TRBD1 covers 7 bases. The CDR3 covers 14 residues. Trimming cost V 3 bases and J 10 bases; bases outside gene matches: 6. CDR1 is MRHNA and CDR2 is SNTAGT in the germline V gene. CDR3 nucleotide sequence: TGTGCCAGCAGTGAGGACAGGACTTCGTCACCCCTCCACTTT. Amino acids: CASSEDRTSSPLHF.

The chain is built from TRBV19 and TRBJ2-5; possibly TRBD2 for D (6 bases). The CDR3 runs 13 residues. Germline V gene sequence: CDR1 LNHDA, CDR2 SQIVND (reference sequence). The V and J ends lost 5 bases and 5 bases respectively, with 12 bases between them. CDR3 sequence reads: CASSPPGVETQYF. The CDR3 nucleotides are TGTGCCAGTAGTCCCCCGGGAGTGGAGACCCAGTACTTC.

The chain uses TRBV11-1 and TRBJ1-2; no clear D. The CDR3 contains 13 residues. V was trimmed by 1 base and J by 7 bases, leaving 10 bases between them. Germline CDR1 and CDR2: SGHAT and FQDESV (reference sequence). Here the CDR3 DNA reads TGTGCCAGCAGCTTAGAACAGTTTAGTGGCTACACCTTC. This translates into CASSLEQFSGYTF.

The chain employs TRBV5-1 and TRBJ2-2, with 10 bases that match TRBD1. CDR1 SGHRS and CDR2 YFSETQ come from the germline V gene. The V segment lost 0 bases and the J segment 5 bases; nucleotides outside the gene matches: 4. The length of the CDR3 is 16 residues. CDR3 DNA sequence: TGCGCCAGCAGCTTGGAGACAGGGGGCGCGACCGGGGAGCTGTTTTTT. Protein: CASSLETGGATGELFF.

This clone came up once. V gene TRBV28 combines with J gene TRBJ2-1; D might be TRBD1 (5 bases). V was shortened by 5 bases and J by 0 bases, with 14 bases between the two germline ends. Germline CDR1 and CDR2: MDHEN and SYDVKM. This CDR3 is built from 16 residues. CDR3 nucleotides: TGTGCCAGCAGTACAGCAGGGAAAAGCTCCTACAATGAGCAGTTCTTC. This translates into CASSTAGKSSYNEQFF.

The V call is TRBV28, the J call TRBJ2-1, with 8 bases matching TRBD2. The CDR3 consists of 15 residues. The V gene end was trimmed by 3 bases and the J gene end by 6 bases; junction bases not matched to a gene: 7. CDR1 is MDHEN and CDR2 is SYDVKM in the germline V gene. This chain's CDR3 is CASSFAGGLLNEQFF. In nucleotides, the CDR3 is TGTGCCAGCAGTTTTGCGGGAGGTCTGCTCAATGAGCAGTTCTTC. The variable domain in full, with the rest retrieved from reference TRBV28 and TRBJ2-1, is DVKVTQSSRYLVKRTGEKVFLECVQDMDHENMFWYRQDPGLGLRLIYFSYDVKMKEKGDIPEGYSVSREKKERFSLILESASTNQTSMYLCASSFAGGLLNEQFFGPGTRLTVL.

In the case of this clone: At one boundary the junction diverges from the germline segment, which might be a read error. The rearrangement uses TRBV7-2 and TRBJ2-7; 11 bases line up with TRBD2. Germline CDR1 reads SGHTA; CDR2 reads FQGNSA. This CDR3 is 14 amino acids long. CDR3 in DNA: TGTGCCAGCAGCCTAGCGGGAGGAGGTTACGAGCAGTACTTC. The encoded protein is CASSLAGGGYEQYF.

The CDR3 DNA reads TGTGCCAGCAGCGTAGGGGAGGACAGGGGCCGAGGACTGTTTTTT. Residues: CASSVGEDRGRGLFF. The rearrangement links TRBV9 to TRBJ1-4; 9 bases map to TRBD1. V gave up 0 bases and J gave up 13 bases; unmatched junction bases: 10. This CDR3 comprises 15 residues. CDR1 and CDR2 (germline): SGDLS, YYNGEE.

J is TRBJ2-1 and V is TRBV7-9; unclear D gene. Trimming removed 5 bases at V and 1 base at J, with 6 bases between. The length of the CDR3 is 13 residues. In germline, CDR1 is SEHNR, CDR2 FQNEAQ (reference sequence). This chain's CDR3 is CASSPSSYNEQFF. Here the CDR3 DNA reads TGTGCCAGCAGCCCATCATCCTACAATGAGCAGTTCTTC.

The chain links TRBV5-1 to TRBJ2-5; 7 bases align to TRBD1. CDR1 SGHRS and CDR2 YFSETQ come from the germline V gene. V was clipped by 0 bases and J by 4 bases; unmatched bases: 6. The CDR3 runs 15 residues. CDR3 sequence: CASSLGQGHRETQYF. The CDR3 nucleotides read TGCGCCAGCAGCTTGGGACAGGGCCACCGAGAGACCCAGTACTTC.

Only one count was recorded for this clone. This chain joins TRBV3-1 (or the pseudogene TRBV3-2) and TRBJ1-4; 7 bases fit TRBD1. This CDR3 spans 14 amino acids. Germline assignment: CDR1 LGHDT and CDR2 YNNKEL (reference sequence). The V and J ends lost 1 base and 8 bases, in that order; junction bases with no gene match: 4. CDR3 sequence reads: CASSQGTGREKLFF. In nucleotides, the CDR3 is TGTGCCAGCAGCCAAGGGACAGGCAGGGAAAAACTGTTTTTT.

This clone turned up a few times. CDR3 nucleotide sequence: TGTGCCAGCAGCTCCGGGGAGCTAGCCAAAAACATTCAGTACTTC. The encoded protein is CASSSGELAKNIQYF. The gene calls are TRBV11-2 and TRBJ2-4, with D perhaps matching TRBD2 (5 bases). Germline assignment: CDR1 SGHAT and CDR2 FQNNGV. This CDR3 is 15 amino acids long. V lost 4 bases and J 0 bases, leaving 10 bases between the germline ends.

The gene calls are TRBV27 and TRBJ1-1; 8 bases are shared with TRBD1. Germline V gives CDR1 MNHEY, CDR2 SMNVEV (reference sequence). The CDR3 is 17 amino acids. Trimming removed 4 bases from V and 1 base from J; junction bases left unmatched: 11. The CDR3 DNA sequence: TGTGCCAGCAGTTCTCCTCTTAGGACAGGGTGGAACACTGAAGCTTTCTTT. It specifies CASSSPLRTGWNTEAFF.

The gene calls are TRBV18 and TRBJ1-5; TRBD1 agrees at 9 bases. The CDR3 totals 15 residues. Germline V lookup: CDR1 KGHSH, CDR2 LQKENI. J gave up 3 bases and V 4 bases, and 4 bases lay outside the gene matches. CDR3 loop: CASSLGQGNNQPQHF. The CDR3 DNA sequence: TGTGCCAGCTCACTGGGACAGGGAAACAATCAGCCCCAGCATTTT.

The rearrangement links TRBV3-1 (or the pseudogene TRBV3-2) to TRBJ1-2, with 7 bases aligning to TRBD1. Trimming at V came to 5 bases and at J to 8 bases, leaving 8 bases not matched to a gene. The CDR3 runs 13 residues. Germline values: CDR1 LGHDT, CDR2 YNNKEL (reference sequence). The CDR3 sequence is CASSERQGWGYTF. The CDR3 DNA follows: TGTGCCAGCAGCGAAAGACAGGGATGGGGCTACACCTTC.

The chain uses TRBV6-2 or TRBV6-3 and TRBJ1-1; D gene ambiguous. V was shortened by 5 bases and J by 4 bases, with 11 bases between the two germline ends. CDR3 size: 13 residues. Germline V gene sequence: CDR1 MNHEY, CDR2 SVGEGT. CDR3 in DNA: TGTGCCAGCAGTGACACCTTGGCCACTGAAGCTTTCTTT. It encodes CASSDTLATEAFF.